The TCR beta chain described here comes from a study of CD8 T cells in ankylosing spondylitis. Study-level points and caveats: Matched ankylosing spondylitis synovial fluid reportedly contained a significantly enriched population of disease-linked clones.

This clonotype was counted at least ten times. Its cognate antigen is unknown. As the method for making TCR beta libraries, quantitative 5'-RACE with molecular barcodes was used. TCRdb re-called the 5' RACE reads through MiXCR, storing one row per CDR3 protein. The sample consists of some 200,000 distinct CDR3 sequences, around 24% of them appearing once. Germline assignment: CDR1 SGHAT and CDR2 FQNNGV. V was clipped by 2 bases and J by 9 bases, with 11 bases between them. The CDR3 has 13 amino acids. The sample consisted of blood, either unsorted or a sorted T cell fraction (not recorded which). This receptor was obtained from a male donor with ankylosing spondylitis or in good health (not recorded which). This chain joins TRBV11-2 and TRBJ2-1; D is undetermined. The DNA of the CDR3 is TGTGCCAGCAGCTTATATGGCCTGGGTGAGCAGTTCTTC. It codes for CASSLYGLGEQFF.